This T cell receptor beta chain was recorded in a study of breast tumors, draining lymph nodes, adjacent tissues (dated by TCRdb to the mid-2010s). In terms of the full investigation: Breast cancer patients provided tumor, adjacent nontumor tissue and axillary lymph nodes, and the study compared the TCR beta repertoires across these three sources. The study aimed to assess the relationships and possible T-cell exchange between tumor, surrounding tissue and draining lymph node repertoires in human breast cancer.

Lymph node samples came from the axillary draining lymph nodes of breast cancer patients. The CDR3 numbers 15 residues from cysteine through phenylalanine. The only DNA kept is the CDR3, 45 bases in frame from the first base. Trimmed from V: 3 bases; trimmed from J: 4 bases; junction bases lacking a gene match: 3. CDR1 is given as KGHSH and CDR2 as LQKENI, both from the germline V gene. Paper-wide results and their limitations: The data were considered consistent with the idea that most tumor T cells come from the lymph node and then expand in tumor tissue. The conclusion that tumor T cells originate in lymph nodes was presented as consistent with a hypothesis rather than as directly demonstrated. In luminal-like breast cancer, tumor and nontumor tissue repertoires resembled each other significantly more than in basal-like breast cancer. Tumors showed preferential V and J gene usage, and their T-cell repertoire diversity fell below that of lymph nodes yet above that of nontumor tissue.

This clonotype was found many times. It has no known antigen specificity. Per-base qualities were not stored, and no clone one base away is much larger. Sequenced on an Illumina HiSeq 2000. Multiplex PCR amplification was used to build the TCR beta chain libraries. The amplified TCR beta chain products were analyzed by high-throughput sequencing. TCRdb reworked the public reads: Q25 trimming with fastp, MiXCR clone assembly, productive beta chains retained. Rows with one shared CDR3 protein collapse into an entry with the most common genes and DNA. Present in this sample are 200,000 or so distinct CDR3 sequences, 31% of which were seen just once. The top ten hold more than 4% of the sample.

The sequence was collected from a female donor with breast cancer. Some clones in this sample may be carry-over from other donors' samples. Recombination connected TRBV18 to TRBJ2-3, with 11 central nucleotides matching TRBD2. Sequencing input: axillary lymph node tissue. CDR3 reads: CASSPSSGGPDTQYF. The bases are TGTGCCAGCTCACCGTCTAGCGGGGGGCCAGATACGCAGTATTTT.